The clone carrying this T cell receptor beta chain was detected only once. These data belong to a study of blood T cell repertoires in COVID-19. In the study overall: The cDNA or gDNA used as material had been derived from T cells, B-cell-depleted T cells, or PBMCs.

Germline CDR1 reads SGHTA; CDR2 reads FQGNSA. Trimming took off 5 bases at V and 0 bases at J, with 8 bases between the two ends. This CDR3 is built from 13 residues. As handled by the study authors: Counts of nucleated cells, estimated from reference gene primer amplification, were obtained. Data came from immunoSEQ multiplex PCR; TCRdb stores just in-frame clones and leaves some out. V and J calls and clone size come straight from that table; D and trimming were deduced from the DNA. The table has under 250,000 clones, approximately 87% seen once. Sequencing was done on a sample of peripheral blood. V gene TRBV7-2 combines with J gene TRBJ2-7, with a tentative D call TRBD2 (5 bases). The sequence was collected from a man aged 60-69 years with acute or convalescent COVID-19. The CDR3 DNA reads as TGTGCCAGCAGCCCGGACTTCTCCTACGAGCAGTACTTC. Amino acid sequence: CASSPDFSYEQYF.